One sample yielded the 4 T cell receptor delta chains listed below, sequenced in a study of γδ T cells in repeated Plasmodium falciparum infection. TCRdb re-called the multiplex PCR reads using CATT. This sample yields 45,000 to 50,000 delta-chain clones, of which around 1.6% are seen a single time; over 6.5% belongs to the top ten. Bulk repertoires came from Vgamma9/Vdelta2+ or Vdelta2-negative gammadelta T cells flow-sorted from PBMC. Sequences were obtained from gamma-delta T cells from blood. The source is a pool of human donors (malaria-infected and uninfected, not separated).

Note on this clone: The TCRdb protein comes from a much larger clone and disagrees with this DNA's translation at residue 15, likely due to a read error; the protein given here is derived from the DNA. V usage is TRDV1 and J usage is TRDJ1, with 7 bases matching TRDD3. Matching the DNA to germline supplied the J gene, which TCRdb does not give. CDR3 length: 21 residues. Trimming at V came to 4 bases and at J to 0 bases, leaving 23 bases not matched to a gene. Germline V gene sequence: CDR1 TSWWSYY, CDR2 QGS. CDR3 bases: TGTGCTCTTGGGGTTTCGCCTACTCTATCTTACTGGGGATTTCACACCGATAAACTCATCTTT. It yields the protein CALGVSPTLSYWGFHTDKLIF.

This clone has only a few counts. The chain joins TRDV2 to TRDJ1; 11 nucleotides align to TRDD3. TCRdb leaves out the J gene; it was filled in here by matching the DNA to germline. The CDR3 has 16 residues. With 3 bases clipped from V and 7 bases from J, the junction kept 12 bases outside the gene matches. Germline loops: CDR1 GEAIGNYY, CDR2 EKD. CDR3 DNA sequence: TGTGCCTGTGACGCTTTACTGGGGGATAGCGGAGGTAAACTCATCTTT. Amino acid sequence: CACDALLGDSGGKLIF.

Of note for this clone: A far larger clone is one base from this, pointing to a likely read error. Distinct nucleotide sequences in the sample also encode this CDR3. The J gene is TRDJ1, the V gene TRDV2; 11 bases fit TRDD3. TCRdb lists no J gene, so it was determined here by aligning the DNA to germline. The CDR3 length is 17 residues. Germline V gene sequence: CDR1 GEAIGNYY, CDR2 EKD. The trim removed 7 bases at V and 3 bases at J, leaving 15 bases unmatched. The CDR3 DNA reads as TGTGCCTGCGACTTACTGGGGGATAACGTAAATGCCGATAAACTCATCTTT. Its translation is CACDLLGDNVNADKLIF.

Concerning this clone itself: This probably arose from a read error, given a far larger clone one base away. Additional DNA sequences in this sample encode the identical CDR3. The V gene is TRDV2, the J gene TRDJ1, with 8 bases aligning to TRDD3. The J gene comes from matching the DNA to germline here; TCRdb lacks it. The CDR3 spans 15 residues. Trimming removed 3 bases from V and 0 bases from J; junction bases left unmatched: 5. Germline CDR1 is GEAIGNYY and CDR2 is EKD. The chain's CDR3 is CACDVLGVYTDKLIF. The DNA for the CDR3 is TGTGCCTGTGACGTACTGGGGGTGTACACCGATAAACTCATCTTT.